The source of this TCR beta chain is a study of blood T cell repertoires in COVID-19. Study as a whole: Acute-phase and convalescent COVID-19 samples originated in the United States, Italy and Spain.

Losses at the gene ends were 8 bases for V and 2 bases for J; bases not matched to a gene: 2. Germline CDR1 is MDHEN and CDR2 is SYDVKM. The CDR3 has 13 residues. The protocol was immunoSEQ multiplex PCR, while the TCRdb copy is restricted to in-frame clones and leaves out a portion. In the table there are about 200,000 clones, around 81% of which are singletons. Participants came from about two dozen US areas, aged roughly 18 to 95 years. The V call is TRBV28, the J call TRBJ2-3, with 9 bases matching TRBD2. The sample taken for sequencing was PBMCs or T cells enriched from blood (not recorded which). This receptor was taken from a woman aged 45-65 years with acute COVID-19. For the CDR3, the DNA is TGTGCCAGCGCGGGGGGGCCCACAGATACGCAGTATTTT. Encoded protein: CASAGGPTDTQYF.